What follows describes a single T cell receptor (beta chain). The CDR3 consists of 15 residues. V lost 0 bases and J lost 2, with 10 bases in between. Germline V lookup: CDR1 MGHRA, CDR2 YSYEKL. TCRdb's table, derived via immunoSEQ multiplex PCR, lists solely in-frame clones and lacks some. Here the sample spans more than 20,000 clones, around 85% being singletons. These data originate in a study of OX40 agonist ivuxolimab in advanced cancers. The rearrangement links TRBV4-1 to TRBJ1-2; D remains unclear. This sequence originates from an adult with an advanced solid tumor such as melanoma, head and neck, liver or kidney cancer. Material: CD4+ or CD8+ T cells sorted from blood, obtained in a trial of the OX40 agonist ivuxolimab. This CDR3 is CASSQDHGGNYGYTF. The CDR3 DNA reads as TGCGCCAGCAGCCAAGATCACGGCGGCAACTATGGCTACACCTTC.